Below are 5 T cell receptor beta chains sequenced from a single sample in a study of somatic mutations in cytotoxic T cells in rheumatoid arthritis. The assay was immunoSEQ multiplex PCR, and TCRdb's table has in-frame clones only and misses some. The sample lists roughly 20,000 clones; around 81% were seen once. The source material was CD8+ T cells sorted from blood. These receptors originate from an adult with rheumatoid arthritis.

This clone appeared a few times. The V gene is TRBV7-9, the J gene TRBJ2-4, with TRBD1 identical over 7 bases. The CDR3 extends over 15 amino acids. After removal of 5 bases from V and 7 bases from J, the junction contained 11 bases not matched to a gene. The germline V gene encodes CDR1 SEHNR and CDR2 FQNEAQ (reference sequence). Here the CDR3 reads CASSPPDRKENIQYF. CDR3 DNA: TGTGCCAGCAGCCCCCCGGACAGGAAGGAGAACATTCAGTACTTC.

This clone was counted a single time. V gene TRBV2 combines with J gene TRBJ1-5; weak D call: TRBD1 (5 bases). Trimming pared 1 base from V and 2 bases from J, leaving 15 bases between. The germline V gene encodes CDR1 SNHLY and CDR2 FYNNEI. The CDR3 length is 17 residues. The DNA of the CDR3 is TGTGCCAGCAGTGAAGGACAGCCACTGAGTGGCAATCAGCCCCAGCATTTT. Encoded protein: CASSEGQPLSGNQPQHF.

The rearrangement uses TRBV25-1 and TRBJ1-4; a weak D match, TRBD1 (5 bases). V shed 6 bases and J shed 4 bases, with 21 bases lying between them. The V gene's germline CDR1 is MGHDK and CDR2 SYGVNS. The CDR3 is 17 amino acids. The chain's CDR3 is CASSSSRDGGDNEKLFF. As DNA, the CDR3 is TGTGCCAGCAGCAGTAGCAGGGACGGAGGAGATAATGAAAAACTGTTTTTT.

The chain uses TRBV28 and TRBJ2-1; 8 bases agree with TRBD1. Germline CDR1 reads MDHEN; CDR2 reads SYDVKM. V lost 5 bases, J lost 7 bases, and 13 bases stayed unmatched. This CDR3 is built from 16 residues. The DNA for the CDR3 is TGTGCCAGCAGTGACCCCTGGAAGCAGGGGGCGAATGAGCAGTTCTTC. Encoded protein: CASSDPWKQGANEQFF.

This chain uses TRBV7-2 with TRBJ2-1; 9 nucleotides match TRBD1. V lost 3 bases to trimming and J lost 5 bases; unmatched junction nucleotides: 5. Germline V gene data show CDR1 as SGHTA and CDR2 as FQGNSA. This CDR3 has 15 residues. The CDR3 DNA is TGTGCCAGCAGCTTCCGGGACAGGGTCGACAATGAGCAGTTCTTC. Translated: CASSFRDRVDNEQFF.